This TCR beta chain was identified in a study of radiotherapy plus CTLA-4 blockade in lung cancer. The count of this clone is one. Alongside CTLA-4 blockade with ipilimumab, patients with chemo-refractory metastatic non-small-cell lung cancer received focal radiation. The CDR3 covers 16 residues. Germline-derived CDR1 and CDR2 are SGHRS and YFSETQ. The germline V and J ends were trimmed by 1 base and 0 bases, with 11 bases remaining between them. Assay: immunoSEQ multiplex PCR; the TCRdb copy retains only in-frame clones and omits some. The table includes some 110,000 clones, more than 75% detected once.

This specimen consisted of peripheral blood, obtained from a patient treated with radiotherapy plus ipilimumab. The clonotype comes from a human donor with non-small cell lung cancer that progressed on radiotherapy plus ipilimumab. Some clones in this sample may be carry-over from other donors' samples. V and J are TRBV5-1 and TRBJ1-3; D is uncertain. In DNA form, the CDR3 reads TGCGCCAGCAGCTTGAAGACCGGGAGCTCTGGAAACACCATATATTTT. It specifies CASSLKTGSSGNTIYF.